A single sample gave rise to the 25 T cell receptor beta chains below, sequenced in a study of monozygotic twins with inflammatory bowel disease. TCRdb re-called the 5' RACE reads; one entry per CDR3 protein, DNA not given. The table lists some 330,000 distinct CDR3 sequences. Sample: blood. The receptors shown here come from a human donor with ulcerative colitis or Crohn's disease, or a healthy co-twin of an affected twin (not recorded which).

The gene calls are TRBV5-1 and TRBJ2-1; TCRdb names TRBD1, which stays unverified in the absence of DNA. The CDR3 runs to 16 residues. Germline-derived CDR1 and CDR2 are SGHRS and YFSETQ. CDR3 region: CASSETTGTGGNEQFF.

The chain recombines TRBV7-2 with TRBJ2-1; the D call of TRBD1 rests on TCRdb alone, since no DNA is present to check it. This CDR3 has 16 residues. The germline V gene encodes CDR1 SGHTA and CDR2 FQGNSA. The CDR3 here is CASSLGSGSQGHEQFF.

The chain has TRBV25-1 and TRBJ2-5; TCRdb's assignment of TRBD1 cannot be checked, as there is no DNA. Per the germline V gene, CDR1 is MGHDK and CDR2 is SYGVNS. The CDR3 totals 15 residues. The CDR3 region is CASSAAGTGEETQYF.

The rearrangement links TRBV15 to TRBJ2-2. This CDR3 has 15 residues. The germline gives CDR1 LNHNV, CDR2 YYDKDF (reference sequence). The CDR3 protein is CATSRDQLGTGELFF.

V is TRBV3-1 and J is TRBJ1-5; with no DNA, the TCRdb D assignment of TRBD1 cannot be verified. This CDR3 is built from 15 residues. Germline V CDR1 and CDR2: LGHDT, YNNKEL (reference sequence). CDR3 residues: CASSQAGWGNEPQHF.

The chain employs TRBV5-1 and TRBJ1-2. The CDR3 consists of 16 residues. The germline V gene encodes CDR1 SGHRS and CDR2 YFSETQ. The CDR3 is CATKSEAGRNNYGYTF.

The chain is built from TRBV20-1 and TRBJ1-2. Germline loops: CDR1 DFQATT, CDR2 SNEGSKA (reference sequence). The CDR3 has 13 residues. CDR3 amino acids: CSASRTTNYGYTF.

The chain has TRBV20-1 and TRBJ2-3. The CDR3 runs 11 residues. From germline, CDR1 is DFQATT and CDR2 SNEGSKA (reference sequence). CDR3 sequence: CSAQVPDTQYF.

The chain recombines TRBV27 with TRBJ1-6; TCRdb returns TRBD1, unconfirmable since there is no DNA. The CDR3 loop spans 13 amino acids. Germline CDR1 is MNHEY and CDR2 is SMNVEV (reference sequence). The CDR3 spells CASSYEGYSPLHF.

The gene calls are TRBV6-1 and TRBJ2-7; no DNA is available, so the TRBD1 call from TCRdb remains unchecked. Germline CDR1 and CDR2: MNHNS and SASEGT. The CDR3 totals 16 residues. CDR3 in amino acids: CASSLTSRVSTYEQYF.

The rearrangement joins TRBV20-1 to TRBJ2-1; TCRdb reports TRBD1, a call that lacks DNA to check it against. The germline CDR1 and CDR2 sequences are DFQATT and SNEGSKA (reference sequence). The CDR3 sequence is 16 residues long. The CDR3 sequence: CSALERTGRSYNEQFF.

The V call is TRBV5-1, the J call TRBJ2-1. Germline CDR1 reads SGHRS; CDR2 reads YFSETQ. The CDR3 is 14 residues long. The chain's CDR3 is CASSLVNTNNEQFF.

This sequence joins TRBV12-3 or TRBV12-4 and TRBJ1-5. The CDR3 loop spans 16 amino acids. The CDR3 here is CASSYRPALLNQPQHF.

CDR3 in amino acids: CASSSWGGNTEAFF. This chain links TRBV7-2 with TRBJ1-1; absent DNA, TCRdb's TRBD1 call cannot be checked. The germline V gene encodes CDR1 SGHTA and CDR2 FQGNSA. CDR3 length: 14 residues.

This CDR3 reads CASSLWGVPGELFF. The chain employs TRBV7-2 and TRBJ2-2; TCRdb proposes TRBD1, but this gene call is untestable without DNA. Germline loops: CDR1 SGHTA, CDR2 FQGNSA. This CDR3 is built from 14 residues.

The chain recombines TRBV28 with TRBJ2-6; TCRdb returns TRBD2, unconfirmable since there is no DNA. The germline CDR1 and CDR2 sequences are MDHEN and SYDVKM. The CDR3 totals 17 residues. CDR3 protein: CASVTTPARSGANVLTF.

This rearrangement joins TRBV6-1 to TRBJ1-2; the TCRdb call, TRBD1, lacks DNA for checking. The CDR3 is 13 residues long. Per germline, CDR1 MNHNS and CDR2 SASEGT. The CDR3 region is CASSEIQGYGYTF.

The CDR3 sequence is CASSTQSGSTDTQYF. V usage is TRBV7-2 and J usage is TRBJ2-3; the D call of TRBD2 rests on TCRdb alone, since no DNA is present to check it. Germline V CDR1 and CDR2: SGHTA, FQGNSA. The CDR3 length is 15 residues.

The rearrangement uses TRBV7-6 and TRBJ2-3; the TRBD2 assignment by TCRdb is unverifiable without DNA. This CDR3 contains 13 residues. Germline CDR1 is SGHVS and CDR2 is FNYEAQ. The CDR3 spells CASSGEITDTQYF. The entire variable domain, with the rest obtained from reference TRBV7-6 and TRBJ2-3, is as follows: GAGVSQSPRYKVTKRGQDVALRCDPISGHVSLYWYRQALGQGPEFLTYFNYEAQQDKSGLPNDRFSAERPEGSISTLTIQRTEQRDSAMYRCASSGEITDTQYFGPGTRLTVL.

The V and J genes are TRBV7-8 and TRBJ1-5; TCRdb proposes TRBD1, but this gene call is untestable without DNA. CDR1 SGHVS and CDR2 FQNEAQ come from the germline V gene. The CDR3 consists of 16 residues. The CDR3 loop is CASSLMRVAGGQPQHF.

The chain uses TRBV5-1 and TRBJ2-1; TCRdb proposes TRBD2, but this gene call is untestable without DNA. The CDR3 runs 15 residues. In germline, CDR1 is SGHRS, CDR2 YFSETQ. The chain's CDR3 is CASSLALRGYNEQFF. The variable domain in full, completed from reference TRBV5-1 and TRBJ2-1, reads KAGVTQTPRYLIKTRGQQVTLSCSPISGHRSVSWYQQTPGQGLQFLFEYFSETQRNKGNFPGRFSGRQFSNSRSEMNVSTLELGDSALYLCASSLALRGYNEQFFGPGTRLTVL.

The V gene is TRBV21-1, the J gene TRBJ2-7; checking the TCRdb D call of TRBD2 is not possible without DNA. TRBV21-1 is a listed pseudogene. The CDR3 runs 15 residues. The CDR3 sequence is CASSKAWHGGAEQYF.

This chain joins TRBV7-9 and TRBJ2-4; TCRdb designates TRBD1, a call that cannot be tested without DNA. CDR1 is SEHNR, CDR2 FQNEAQ, per germline (reference sequence). The CDR3 has 17 amino acids. The CDR3 sequence: CASSHGTVELAKNIQYF.

The V call is TRBV15, the J call TRBJ1-5. Per germline, CDR1 LNHNV and CDR2 YYDKDF (reference sequence). This CDR3 contains 13 residues. CDR3 sequence reads: CATSSETYQPQHF. Looking up the rest from reference TRBV15 and TRBJ1-5 gives the full variable domain: DAMVIQNPRYQVTQFGKPVTLSCSQTLNHNVMYWYQQKSSQAPKLLFHYYDKDFNNEADTPDNFQSRRPNTSFCFLDIRSPGLGDTAMYLCATSSETYQPQHFGDGTRLSIL.

The J gene is TRBJ2-1, the V gene TRBV9; TCRdb reports TRBD1, a call that lacks DNA to check it against. The CDR3 totals 17 residues. The germline CDR1 and CDR2 sequences are SGDLS and YYNGEE. Here the CDR3 reads CASSARARDRGTNEQFF.